Sequencing of this T cell receptor (beta chain) was carried out in a study of radiation and T cells in renal cell carcinoma. The study's findings and limits: In blood, top tumor clones expanded by 2 weeks, shrinking by 4. No pretreatment tumor biopsies were available for baseline clonotypes.

As regards this clone: Its antigen remains unknown.

Time point indicated: baseline pretreatment blood. Treatment: 15 Gy SBRT to primary tumor, nephrectomy 4 weeks later. Clear cell pathology was present in this patient's renal cell carcinoma. CDR1 and CDR2 (germline): MGHDK, SYGVNS. The CDR3 length is 14 residues. The ends lost 6 bases at V and 7 bases at J; junction bases unmatched: 6. Produced via immunoSEQ multiplex PCR; TCRdb's table is partial and in-frame only. The repertoire holds 130,000 to 150,000 clones, with about 88% as singletons. Sequences were derived from blood, sampled from a patient whose treatment included radiotherapy and nephrectomy. This rearrangement joins TRBV25-1 to TRBJ2-1; 10 bases align to TRBD2. This clonotype originated in a woman aged 70-85 years with renal cell carcinoma. CDR3 region: CASRESGGANEQFF. In DNA, the CDR3 is TGTGCCAGCAGAGAGAGCGGGGGGGCTAATGAGCAGTTCTTC.